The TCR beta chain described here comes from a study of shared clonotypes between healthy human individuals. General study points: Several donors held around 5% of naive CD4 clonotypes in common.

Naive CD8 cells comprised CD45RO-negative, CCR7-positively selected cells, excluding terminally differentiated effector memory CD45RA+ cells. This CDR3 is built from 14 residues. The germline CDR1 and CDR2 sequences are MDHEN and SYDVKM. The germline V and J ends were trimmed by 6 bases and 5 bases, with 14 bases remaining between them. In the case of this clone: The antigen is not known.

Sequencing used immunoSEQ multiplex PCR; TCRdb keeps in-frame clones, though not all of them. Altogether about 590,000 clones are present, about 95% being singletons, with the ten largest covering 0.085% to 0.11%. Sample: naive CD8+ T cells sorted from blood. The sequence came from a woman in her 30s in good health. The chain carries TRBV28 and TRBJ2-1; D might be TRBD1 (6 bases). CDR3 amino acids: CASRLNRDHNEQFF. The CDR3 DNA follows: TGTGCCAGCAGATTAAACAGGGACCACAATGAGCAGTTCTTC. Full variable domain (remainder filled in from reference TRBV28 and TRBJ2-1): DVKVTQSSRYLVKRTGEKVFLECVQDMDHENMFWYRQDPGLGLRLIYFSYDVKMKEKGDIPEGYSVSREKKERFSLILESASTNQTSMYLCASRLNRDHNEQFFGPGTRLTVL.